This TCR beta chain was captured by sequencing in a study of OX40 agonist ivuxolimab in advanced cancers. Looking at the study overall: Under the entry rules, prior anti-PD-1, anti-PD-L1 or anti-CTLA-4 therapy was allowed, and approximately 36% had some. Patients achieving partial responses numbered three: one hepatocellular carcinoma case and two cutaneous melanoma cases.

Assay used: immunoSEQ multiplex PCR; TCRdb lists only in-frame clones, some missing. There are more than 50,000 clones in the sample; approximately 89% occur only once, and about 19% lies in the top ten. Concerning this clone: What it binds is not known.

Study-level findings and limits: Partial responders at 0.1-3.0 mg/kg showed near-lowest clonal expansion.

This CDR3 has 16 residues. From germline, CDR1 is MDHEN and CDR2 SYDVKM. With V trimmed by 1 base and J by 4 bases, 3 bases remained unmatched. The specimen was CD4+ or CD8+ T cells sorted from blood, collected in a trial of the OX40 agonist ivuxolimab. This TCR came from an adult with an advanced solid tumor such as melanoma, head and neck, liver or kidney cancer. The chain links TRBV28 to TRBJ2-3; TRBD2 matches 12 bases. The CDR3 bases are TGTGCCAGCAGTTTATCGCCTAGCGGGGGGGCAGATACGCAGTATTTT. The encoded protein is CASSLSPSGGADTQYF.